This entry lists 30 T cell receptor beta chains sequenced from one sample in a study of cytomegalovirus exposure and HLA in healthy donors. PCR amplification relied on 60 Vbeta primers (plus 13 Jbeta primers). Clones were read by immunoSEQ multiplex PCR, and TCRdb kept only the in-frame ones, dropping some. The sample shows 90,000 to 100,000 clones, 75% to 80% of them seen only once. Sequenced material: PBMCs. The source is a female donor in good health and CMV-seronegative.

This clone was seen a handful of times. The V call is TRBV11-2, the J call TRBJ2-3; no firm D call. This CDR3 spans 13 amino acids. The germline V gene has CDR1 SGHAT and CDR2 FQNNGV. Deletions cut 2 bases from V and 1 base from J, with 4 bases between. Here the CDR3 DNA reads TGTGCCAGCAGCTTATCCGGCACAGATACGCAGTATTTT. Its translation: CASSLSGTDTQYF.

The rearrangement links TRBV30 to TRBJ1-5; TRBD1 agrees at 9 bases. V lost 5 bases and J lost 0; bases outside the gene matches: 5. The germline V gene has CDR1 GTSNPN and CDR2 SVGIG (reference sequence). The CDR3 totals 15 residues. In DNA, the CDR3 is TGTGCCTGGGACAGGGGGATTTCTAGCAATCAGCCCCAGCATTTT. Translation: CAWDRGISSNQPQHF.

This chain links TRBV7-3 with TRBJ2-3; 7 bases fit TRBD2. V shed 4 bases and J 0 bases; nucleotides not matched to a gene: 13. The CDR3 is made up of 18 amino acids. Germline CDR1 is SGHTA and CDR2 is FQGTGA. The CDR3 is CASSSAPPSGRSTDTQYF. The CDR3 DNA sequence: TGTGCCAGCAGCTCCGCCCCCCCTAGCGGAAGAAGCACAGATACGCAGTATTTT.

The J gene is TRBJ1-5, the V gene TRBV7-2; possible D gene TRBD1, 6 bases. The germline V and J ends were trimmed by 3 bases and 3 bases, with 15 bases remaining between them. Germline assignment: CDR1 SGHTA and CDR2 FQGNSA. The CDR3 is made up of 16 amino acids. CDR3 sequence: CASSLLPRGNNQPQHF. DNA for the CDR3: TGTGCCAGCAGCTTGCTGCCTAGGGGGAACAATCAGCCCCAGCATTTT. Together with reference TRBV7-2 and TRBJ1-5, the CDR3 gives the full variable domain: GAGVSQSPSNKVTEKGKDVELRCDPISGHTALYWYRQSLGQGLEFLIYFQGNSAPDKSGLPSDRFSAERTGGSVSTLTIQRTQQEDSAVYLCASSLLPRGNNQPQHFGDGTRLSIL.

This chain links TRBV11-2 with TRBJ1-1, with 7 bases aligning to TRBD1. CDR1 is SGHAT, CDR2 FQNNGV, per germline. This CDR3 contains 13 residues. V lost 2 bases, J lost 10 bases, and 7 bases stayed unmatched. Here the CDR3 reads CASSLRTEGAAFF. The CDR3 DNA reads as TGTGCCAGCAGCTTACGCACTGAGGGGGCAGCTTTCTTT. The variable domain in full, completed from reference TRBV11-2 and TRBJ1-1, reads EAGVAQSPRYKIIEKRQSVAFWCNPISGHATLYWYQQILGQGPKLLIQFQNNGVVDDSQLPKDRFSAERLKGVDSTLKIQPAKLEDSAVYLCASSLRTEGAAFFGQGTRLTVV.

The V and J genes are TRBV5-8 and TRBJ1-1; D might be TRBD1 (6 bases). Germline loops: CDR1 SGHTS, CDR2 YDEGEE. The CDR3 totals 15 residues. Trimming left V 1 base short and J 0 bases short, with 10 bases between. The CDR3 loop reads CASSLRSGVNTEAFF. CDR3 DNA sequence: TGTGCCAGCAGCTTGAGATCAGGGGTGAACACTGAAGCTTTCTTT.

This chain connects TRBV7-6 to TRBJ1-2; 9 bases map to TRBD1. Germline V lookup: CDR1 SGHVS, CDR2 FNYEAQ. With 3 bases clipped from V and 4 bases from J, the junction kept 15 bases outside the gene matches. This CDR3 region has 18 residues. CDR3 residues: CASSLGRDRVEVGYGYTF. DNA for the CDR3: TGTGCCAGCAGCTTGGGCCGGGACAGGGTGGAGGTCGGCTATGGCTACACCTTC. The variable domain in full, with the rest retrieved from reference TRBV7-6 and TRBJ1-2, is GAGVSQSPRYKVTKRGQDVALRCDPISGHVSLYWYRQALGQGPEFLTYFNYEAQQDKSGLPNDRFSAERPEGSISTLTIQRTEQRDSAMYRCASSLGRDRVEVGYGYTFGSGTRLTVV.

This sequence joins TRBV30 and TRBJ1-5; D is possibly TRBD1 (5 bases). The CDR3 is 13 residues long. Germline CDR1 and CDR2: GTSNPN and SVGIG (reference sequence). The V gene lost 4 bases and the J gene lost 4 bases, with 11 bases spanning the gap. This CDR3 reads CAWNIQENQPQHF. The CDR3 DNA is TGTGCCTGGAACATACAGGAAAATCAGCCCCAGCATTTT. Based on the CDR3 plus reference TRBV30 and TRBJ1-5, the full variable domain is SQTIHQWPATLVQPVGSPLSLECTVEGTSNPNLYWYRQAAGRGLQLLFYSVGIGQISSEVPQNLSASRPQDRQFILSSKKLLLSDSGFYLCAWNIQENQPQHFGDGTRLSIL.

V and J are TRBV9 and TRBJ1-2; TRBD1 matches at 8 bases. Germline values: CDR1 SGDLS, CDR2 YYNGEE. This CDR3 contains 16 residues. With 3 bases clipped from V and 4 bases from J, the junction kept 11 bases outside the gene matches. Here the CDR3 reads CASSAAGTGIGYGYTF. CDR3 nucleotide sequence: TGTGCCAGCAGCGCCGCCGGGACAGGCATCGGCTATGGCTACACCTTC.

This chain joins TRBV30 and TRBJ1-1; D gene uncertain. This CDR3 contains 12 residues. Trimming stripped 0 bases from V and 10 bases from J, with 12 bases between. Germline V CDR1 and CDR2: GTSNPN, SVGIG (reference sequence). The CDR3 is CAWSVGLSRAFF. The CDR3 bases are TGTGCCTGGAGTGTAGGACTGTCCAGAGCTTTCTTT.

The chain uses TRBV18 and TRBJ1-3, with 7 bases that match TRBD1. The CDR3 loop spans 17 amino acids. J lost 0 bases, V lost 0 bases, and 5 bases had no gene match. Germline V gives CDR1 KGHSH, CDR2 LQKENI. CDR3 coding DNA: TGTGCCAGCTCACCACCTGGCAGGGGGTTCTCTGGAAACACCATATATTTT. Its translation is CASSPPGRGFSGNTIYF.

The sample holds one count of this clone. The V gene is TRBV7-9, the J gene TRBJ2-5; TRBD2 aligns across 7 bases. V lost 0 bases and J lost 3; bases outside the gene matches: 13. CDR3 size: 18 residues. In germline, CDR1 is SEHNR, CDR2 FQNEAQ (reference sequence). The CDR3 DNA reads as TGTGCCAGCAGCTTAGCTCCGGTCGGCGGGGGTTCGAAAGAGACCCAGTACTTC. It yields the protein CASSLAPVGGGSKETQYF. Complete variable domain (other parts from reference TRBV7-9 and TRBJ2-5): DTGVSQNPRHKITKRGQNVTFRCDPISEHNRLYWYRQTLGQGPEFLTYFQNEAQLEKSRLLSDRFSAERPKGSFSTLEIQRTEQGDSAMYLCASSLAPVGGGSKETQYFGPGTRLLVL.

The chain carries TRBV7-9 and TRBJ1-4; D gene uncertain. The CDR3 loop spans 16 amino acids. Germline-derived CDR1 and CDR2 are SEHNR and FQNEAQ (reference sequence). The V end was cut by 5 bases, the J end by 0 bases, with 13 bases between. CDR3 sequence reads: CASSPFLAATNEKLFF. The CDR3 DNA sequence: TGTGCCAGCAGCCCCTTTCTGGCTGCAACTAATGAAAAACTGTTTTTT. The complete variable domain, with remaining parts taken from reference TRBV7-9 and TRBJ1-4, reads DTGVSQNPRHKITKRGQNVTFRCDPISEHNRLYWYRQTLGQGPEFLTYFQNEAQLEKSRLLSDRFSAERPKGSFSTLEIQRTEQGDSAMYLCASSPFLAATNEKLFFGSGTQLSVL.

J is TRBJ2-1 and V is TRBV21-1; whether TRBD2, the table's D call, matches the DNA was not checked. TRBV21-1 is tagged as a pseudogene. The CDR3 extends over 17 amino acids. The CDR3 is CASSSLSEGRIGREQFF. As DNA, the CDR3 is TGTGCCAGCAGCTCCCTCAGTGAAGGGAGAATAGGGCGTGAGCAGTTCTTC.

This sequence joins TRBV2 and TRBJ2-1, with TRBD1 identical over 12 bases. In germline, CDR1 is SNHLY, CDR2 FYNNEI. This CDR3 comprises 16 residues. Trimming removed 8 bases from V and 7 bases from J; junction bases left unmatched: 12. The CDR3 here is CASGPQGQGAVNEQFF. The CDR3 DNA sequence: TGTGCCAGCGGCCCTCAGGGACAGGGGGCGGTTAATGAGCAGTTCTTC.

CDR3 DNA sequence: TGTGCCAGCAGCCAGACCGGGACTAGTGCAGATACGCAGTATTTT. Its translation is CASSQTGTSADTQYF. The rearrangement joins TRBV14 to TRBJ2-3; 8 bases map to TRBD2. CDR1 SGHDN and CDR2 FVKESK come from the germline V gene. The CDR3 is 15 amino acids. The V and J ends lost 3 bases and 4 bases, in that order; junction bases with no gene match: 6.

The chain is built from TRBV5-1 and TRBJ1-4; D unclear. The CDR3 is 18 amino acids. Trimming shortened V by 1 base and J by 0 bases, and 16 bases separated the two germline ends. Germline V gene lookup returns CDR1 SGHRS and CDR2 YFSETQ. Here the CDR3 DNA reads TGCGCCAGCAGCTTGCGACGGGGAGAGGGCACAACTAATGAAAAACTGTTTTTT. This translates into CASSLRRGEGTTNEKLFF.

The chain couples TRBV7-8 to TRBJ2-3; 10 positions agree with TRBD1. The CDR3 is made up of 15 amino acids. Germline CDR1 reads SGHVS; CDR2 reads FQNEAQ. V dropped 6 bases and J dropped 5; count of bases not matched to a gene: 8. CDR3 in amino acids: CASRVPGQGQDTQYF. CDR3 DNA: TGTGCCAGCAGGGTACCGGGACAGGGGCAAGATACGCAGTATTTT. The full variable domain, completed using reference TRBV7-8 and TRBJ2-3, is GAGVSQSPRYKVAKRGQDVALRCDPISGHVSLFWYQQALGQGPEFLTYFQNEAQLDKSGLPSDRFFAERPEGSVSTLKIQRTQQEDSAVYLCASRVPGQGQDTQYFGPGTRLTVL.

As DNA, the CDR3 is TGTGCCAGCAGTTTATGGCAGGGAGGCGAGCAGTACTTC. This encodes CASSLWQGGEQYF. This rearrangement joins TRBV28 to TRBJ2-7; tentative D call: TRBD2 (6 bases). This CDR3 is built from 13 residues. Germline CDR1 is MDHEN and CDR2 is SYDVKM. V dropped 0 bases and J dropped 6 bases, with 9 bases sitting between them.

The CDR3 is CASSLDSLYQPQHF. CDR3 nucleotides: TGCGCCAGCAGCTTGGACAGCCTGTATCAGCCCCAGCATTTT. The V call is TRBV5-1, the J call TRBJ1-5; no reliable D call. The CDR3 runs to 14 residues. CDR1 SGHRS and CDR2 YFSETQ come from the germline V gene. The V gene lost 0 bases and the J gene lost 5 bases, with 9 bases spanning the gap.

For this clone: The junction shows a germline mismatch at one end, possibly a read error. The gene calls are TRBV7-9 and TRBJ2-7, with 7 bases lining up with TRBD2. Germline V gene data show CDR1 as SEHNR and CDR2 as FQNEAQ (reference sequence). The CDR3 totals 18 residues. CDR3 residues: CSSSRGLRTDLYVYEQYF. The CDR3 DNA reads TGTTCCAGCAGCCGGGGACTACGGACGGATCTTTACGTCTACGAGCAGTACTTC. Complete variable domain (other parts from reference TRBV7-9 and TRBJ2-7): DTGVSQNPRHKITKRGQNVTFRCDPISEHNRLYWYRQTLGQGPEFLTYFQNEAQLEKSRLLSDRFSAERPKGSFSTLEIQRTEQGDSAMYLCSSSRGLRTDLYVYEQYFGPGTRLTVT.

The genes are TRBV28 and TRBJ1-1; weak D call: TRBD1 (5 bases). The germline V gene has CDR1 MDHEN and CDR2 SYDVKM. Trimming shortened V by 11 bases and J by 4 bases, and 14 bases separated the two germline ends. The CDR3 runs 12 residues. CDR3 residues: CACIQVPTEAFF. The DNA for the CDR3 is TGTGCCTGCATACAGGTCCCCACTGAAGCTTTCTTT.

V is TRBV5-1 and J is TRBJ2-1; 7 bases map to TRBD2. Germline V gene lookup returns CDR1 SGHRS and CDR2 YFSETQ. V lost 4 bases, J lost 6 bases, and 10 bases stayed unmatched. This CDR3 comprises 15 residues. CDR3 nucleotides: TGCGCCAGCAGCCCAGGCTCGACTAGCCGCAATGAGCAGTTCTTC. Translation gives CASSPGSTSRNEQFF.

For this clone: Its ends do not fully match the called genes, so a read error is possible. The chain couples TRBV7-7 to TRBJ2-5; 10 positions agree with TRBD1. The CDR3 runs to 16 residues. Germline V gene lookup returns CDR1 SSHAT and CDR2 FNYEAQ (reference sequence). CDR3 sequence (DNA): TGTGCTAGCAGCTTAGCGGGACAGGGGTTGATCGGGACCCAGTACTTC. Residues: CASSLAGQGLIGTQYF.

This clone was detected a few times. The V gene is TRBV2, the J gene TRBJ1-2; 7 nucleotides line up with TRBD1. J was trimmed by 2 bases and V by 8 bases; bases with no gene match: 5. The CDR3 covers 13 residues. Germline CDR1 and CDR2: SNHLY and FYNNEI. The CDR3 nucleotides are TGTGCCAGCGCGGGACAGCAAAACTATGGCTACACCTTC. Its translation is CASAGQQNYGYTF.

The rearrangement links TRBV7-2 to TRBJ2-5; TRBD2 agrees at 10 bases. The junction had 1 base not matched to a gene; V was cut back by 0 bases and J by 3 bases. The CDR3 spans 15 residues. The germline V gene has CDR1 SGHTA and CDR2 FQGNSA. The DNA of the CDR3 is TGTGCCAGCAGCTTAGCCGGGACTAGCGAAGAGACCCAGTACTTC. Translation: CASSLAGTSEETQYF. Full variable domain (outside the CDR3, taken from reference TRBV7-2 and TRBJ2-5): GAGVSQSPSNKVTEKGKDVELRCDPISGHTALYWYRQSLGQGLEFLIYFQGNSAPDKSGLPSDRFSAERTGGSVSTLTIQRTQQEDSAVYLCASSLAGTSEETQYFGPGTRLLVL.

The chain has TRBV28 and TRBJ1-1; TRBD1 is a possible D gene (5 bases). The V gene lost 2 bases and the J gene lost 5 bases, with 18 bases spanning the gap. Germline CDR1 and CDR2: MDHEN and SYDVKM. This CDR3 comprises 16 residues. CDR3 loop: CASSLPFSGVPTEAFF. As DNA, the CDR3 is TGTGCCAGCAGTTTACCCTTTTCGGGGGTTCCTACTGAAGCTTTCTTT. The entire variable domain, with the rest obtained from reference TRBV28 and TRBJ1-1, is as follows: DVKVTQSSRYLVKRTGEKVFLECVQDMDHENMFWYRQDPGLGLRLIYFSYDVKMKEKGDIPEGYSVSREKKERFSLILESASTNQTSMYLCASSLPFSGVPTEAFFGQGTRLTVV.

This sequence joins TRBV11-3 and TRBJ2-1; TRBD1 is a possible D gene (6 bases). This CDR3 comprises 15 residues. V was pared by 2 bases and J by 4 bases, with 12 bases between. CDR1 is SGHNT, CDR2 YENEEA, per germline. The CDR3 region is CASSLRGSSYNEQFF. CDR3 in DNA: TGTGCCAGCAGCTTAAGGGGGTCATCGTACAATGAGCAGTTCTTC. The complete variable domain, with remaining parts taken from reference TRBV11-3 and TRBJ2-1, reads EAGVVQSPRYKIIEKKQPVAFWCNPISGHNTLYWYLQNLGQGPELLIRYENEEAVDDSQLPKDRFSAERLKGVDSTLKIQPAELGDSAVYLCASSLRGSSYNEQFFGPGTRLTVL.

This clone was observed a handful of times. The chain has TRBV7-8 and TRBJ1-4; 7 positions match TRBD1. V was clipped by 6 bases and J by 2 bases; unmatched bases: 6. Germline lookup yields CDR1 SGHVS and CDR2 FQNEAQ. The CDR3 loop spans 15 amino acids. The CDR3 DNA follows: TGTGCCAGCAGACTTAGGGGGCCGACTAATGAAAAACTGTTTTTT. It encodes CASRLRGPTNEKLFF.

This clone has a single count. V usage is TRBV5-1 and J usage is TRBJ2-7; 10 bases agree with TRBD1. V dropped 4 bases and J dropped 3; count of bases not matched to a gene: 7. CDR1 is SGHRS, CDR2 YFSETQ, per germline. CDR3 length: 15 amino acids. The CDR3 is CASSRGDRGIYEQYF. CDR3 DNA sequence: TGCGCCAGCAGCCGAGGGGACAGGGGAATCTACGAGCAGTACTTC.